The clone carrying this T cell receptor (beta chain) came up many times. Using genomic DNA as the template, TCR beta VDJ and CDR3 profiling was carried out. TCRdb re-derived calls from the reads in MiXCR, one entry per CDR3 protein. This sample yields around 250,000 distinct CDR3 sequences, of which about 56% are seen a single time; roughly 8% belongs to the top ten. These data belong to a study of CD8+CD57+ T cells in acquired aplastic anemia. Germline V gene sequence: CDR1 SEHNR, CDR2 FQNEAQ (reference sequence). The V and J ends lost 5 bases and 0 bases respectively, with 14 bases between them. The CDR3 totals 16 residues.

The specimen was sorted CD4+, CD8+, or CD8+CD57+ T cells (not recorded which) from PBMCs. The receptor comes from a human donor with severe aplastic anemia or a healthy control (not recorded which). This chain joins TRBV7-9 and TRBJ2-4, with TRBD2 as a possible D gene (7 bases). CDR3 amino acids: CASSRGAGLAKNIQYF. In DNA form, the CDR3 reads TGTGCCAGCAGCCGGGGGGCAGGACTAGCCAAAAACATTCAGTACTTC.